The next 28 T cell receptor beta chains were all read from a single sample in a study of blood T cells in healthy people across ages. The second PCR ran about 6 to 12 cycles with a sample-barcoded 5' primer and J-beta primers. MiXCR was run by TCRdb on the 5' RACE reads, yielding one entry per CDR3 protein. Found here are around 750,000 distinct CDR3 sequences, about 53% of them singletons; the top ten hold about 38%. Sequencing used blood. All receptors come from a man at least 80 years old in good health.

This chain links TRBV5-1 with TRBJ2-7; the match to TRBD2 covers 8 bases. The CDR3 runs 16 residues. With V trimmed by 4 bases and J by 2 bases, 11 bases remained unmatched. Germline lookup yields CDR1 SGHRS and CDR2 YFSETQ. DNA of the CDR3: TGCGCCAGCAGCCCCGAGAGCGGGAGTCGTACCTACGAGCAGTACTTC. Amino acid sequence: CASSPESGSRTYEQYF.

This clonotype was seen a few times. This chain joins TRBV18 and TRBJ1-2, with 7 bases identical to TRBD1. Germline V gene lookup returns CDR1 KGHSH and CDR2 LQKENI. This CDR3 is 14 amino acids long. Trimming removed 1 base from V and 4 bases from J; junction bases left unmatched: 3. The DNA of the CDR3 is TGTGCCAGCTCACCACTCCGGGACAGCTATGGCTACACCTTC. Translating gives CASSPLRDSYGYTF.

This clonotype was seen a few times. The chain has TRBV6-5 and TRBJ2-7; tentatively, D is TRBD2 (5 bases). V shed 2 bases and J shed 2 bases, with 16 bases lying between them. Germline assignment: CDR1 MNHEY and CDR2 SVGAGI. CDR3 size: 16 residues. The CDR3 nucleotides are TGTGCCAGCAGTTACGGCCCTCGGGGATTACCCTACGAGCAGTACTTC. It codes for CASSYGPRGLPYEQYF.

The chain is built from TRBV28 and TRBJ2-1; D not resolved. Germline V gene data show CDR1 as MDHEN and CDR2 as SYDVKM. V lost 2 bases and J lost 10, with 9 bases in between. The CDR3 covers 12 residues. The chain's CDR3 is CASSLLGYEQFF. As DNA, the CDR3 is TGTGCCAGCAGTTTACTGGGTTACGAGCAGTTCTTC.

The chain links TRBV18 to TRBJ2-4; 12 nucleotides match TRBD2. In germline, CDR1 is KGHSH, CDR2 LQKENI. The CDR3 has 16 amino acids. The V segment lost 0 bases and the J segment 5 bases; nucleotides outside the gene matches: 2. CDR3 in DNA: TGTGCCAGCTCACCACCGGGGACTAGCGGGCAAAACATTCAGTACTTC. This sequence encodes CASSPPGTSGQNIQYF.

J is TRBJ2-7 and V is TRBV3-1; the D gene is possibly TRBD1 (6 bases). This CDR3 has 17 amino acids. Germline V lookup: CDR1 LGHDT, CDR2 YNNKEL (reference sequence). The V end lost 0 bases, the J end lost 3 bases, and 18 bases lay between the germline ends. DNA for the CDR3: TGTGCCAGCAGCCAAGATCTTCAGGGGAACTGGTACTACGAGCAGTACTTC. This gives the protein CASSQDLQGNWYYEQYF.

A few counts support this clonotype. The genes are TRBV29-1 and TRBJ2-3; 8 bases are shared with TRBD1. This CDR3 region has 12 residues. V was pared by 6 bases and J by 4 bases, with 3 bases of the junction left unmatched. Germline V gene sequence: CDR1 SQVTM, CDR2 ANQGSEA. CDR3: CSVQQGADTQYF. As DNA, the CDR3 is TGCAGCGTCCAACAGGGGGCAGATACGCAGTATTTT.

The chain couples TRBV6-1 to TRBJ2-3, with 10 bases fitting TRBD1. This CDR3 region has 14 residues. The germline V gene has CDR1 MNHNS and CDR2 SASEGT. V dropped 2 bases and J dropped 14; count of bases not matched to a gene: 10. CDR3 protein: CASSERDRGRYAYF. The CDR3 nucleotides read TGTGCCAGCAGTGAACGGGACAGGGGAAGATACGCGTATTTT.

This clonotype was observed a handful of times. The rearrangement links TRBV11-3 to TRBJ2-5; the match to TRBD1 covers 10 bases. Germline V gene data show CDR1 as SGHNT and CDR2 as YENEEA. The CDR3 covers 14 residues. Trimming took 5 bases from V and 4 from J; bases not matched to a gene: 4. DNA for the CDR3: TGTGCCAGCAGCCAGACAGGGGGCGGAGAGACCCAGTACTTC. Protein product: CASSQTGGGETQYF.

The V call is TRBV7-9, the J call TRBJ1-3; D possibly corresponds to TRBD1 (5 bases). The CDR3 consists of 17 residues. Germline lookup yields CDR1 SEHNR and CDR2 FQNEAQ (reference sequence). The V and J ends lost 8 bases and 4 bases respectively, with 24 bases between them. CDR3 nucleotides: TGTGCCAGCGCTCCACAGGCTGGGGGGGTCGGAGGAAACACCATATATTTT. Its protein is CASAPQAGGVGGNTIYF. The full variable domain, completed using reference TRBV7-9 and TRBJ1-3, is DTGVSQNPRHKITKRGQNVTFRCDPISEHNRLYWYRQTLGQGPEFLTYFQNEAQLEKSRLLSDRFSAERPKGSFSTLEIQRTEQGDSAMYLCASAPQAGGVGGNTIYFGEGSWLTVV.

In DNA, the CDR3 is TGTGCCAGCAGCTTAGGGACTAGGCGGGACGAGCAGTACTTC. Protein: CASSLGTRRDEQYF. The J gene is TRBJ2-5, the V gene TRBV7-2; 7 bases match TRBD2. The J call may be mistaken, given a closer DNA end match to TRBJ2-7. CDR1 and CDR2 (germline): SGHTA, FQGNSA. This CDR3 is 14 amino acids long.

The V and J genes are TRBV2 and TRBJ1-5; no firm D call. The CDR3 length is 16 residues. Trimming left V 6 bases short and J 4 bases short, with 19 bases between. Germline CDR1 and CDR2: SNHLY and FYNNEI. This CDR3 reads CASREPGGVGNQPQHF. CDR3 coding DNA: TGTGCCAGCAGGGAACCGGGAGGAGTGGGGAATCAGCCCCAGCATTTT.

The gene calls are TRBV5-6 and TRBJ2-6; D call uncertain. The CDR3 loop spans 15 amino acids. The germline gives CDR1 SGHDT, CDR2 YYEEEE. Deletions cut 2 bases from V and 0 bases from J, with 6 bases between. The CDR3 region has the DNA TGTGCCAGCAGCTTCCTAAGCTCTGGGGCCAACGTCCTGACTTTC. Its protein is CASSFLSSGANVLTF. Supplemented by reference TRBV5-6 and TRBJ2-6, the full variable domain reads DAGVTQSPTHLIKTRGQQVTLRCSPKSGHDTVSWYQQALGQGPQFIFQYYEEEERQRGNFPDRFSGHQFPNYSSELNVNALLLGDSALYLCASSFLSSGANVLTFGAGSRLTVL.

This clonotype came up a few times. The CDR3 bases are TGTGCCAGCAGTTACGTCCGGGGGACTGAAGCTTTCTTT. This translates into CASSYVRGTEAFF. The chain uses TRBV6-5 and TRBJ1-1, with TRBD1 as a possible D gene (5 bases). The CDR3 covers 13 residues. V was cut by 2 bases and J by 5 bases, with 9 bases left in between. In germline, CDR1 is MNHEY, CDR2 SVGAGI.

The chain links TRBV29-1 to TRBJ2-7; the match to TRBD1 covers 7 bases. This CDR3 contains 13 residues. Germline V CDR1 and CDR2: SQVTM, ANQGSEA. J gave up 6 bases and V 4 bases, and 9 bases lay outside the gene matches. The CDR3 nucleotides are TGCAGCGTTGCGAGGGGGCGCGGAGGCGAGCAGTACTTC. Protein sequence: CSVARGRGGEQYF.

On this clonotype: The junction shows a germline mismatch at one end, possibly a read error. The chain joins TRBV27 to TRBJ1-5; 8 bases line up with TRBD1. The CDR3 consists of 12 residues. Germline CDR1 reads MNHEY; CDR2 reads SMNVEV (reference sequence). CDR3 sequence (DNA): TGTCCCAGGGGGCTGAAAAATCAGCCCCAGCATTTT. The encoded protein is CPRGLKNQPQHF.

This clonotype has only a few counts. CDR3 coding DNA: TGCGCCAGCAGCCCGACCCGGACAGAACTGTTTTTT. This codes for CASSPTRTELFF. This chain uses TRBV4-1 with TRBJ1-4; D is possibly TRBD1 (6 bases). This CDR3 is 12 amino acids long. The V gene lost 4 bases and the J gene lost 12 bases, with 12 bases spanning the gap. Per germline, CDR1 MGHRA and CDR2 YSYEKL.

This clonotype has just a few counts. J is TRBJ1-2 and V is TRBV7-2; D is ambiguous. Per germline, CDR1 SGHTA and CDR2 FQGNSA. This CDR3 spans 16 amino acids. Trimming cost V 1 base and J 0 bases, with 12 bases left between them. In DNA, the CDR3 is TGTGCCAGCAGCTTAGGCGCCACGTTAGCTAACTATGGCTACACCTTC. This encodes CASSLGATLANYGYTF.

The chain links TRBV5-1 to TRBJ1-2; 10 bases fit TRBD1. The CDR3 is 16 residues long. From germline, CDR1 is SGHRS and CDR2 YFSETQ. J gave up 5 bases and V 0 bases, and 7 bases lay outside the gene matches. The CDR3 is CASSLGGPGQGYGYTF. CDR3 sequence (DNA): TGCGCCAGCAGCTTGGGGGGACCGGGACAGGGGTATGGCTACACCTTC.

The V and J genes are TRBV27 and TRBJ1-4; 7 nucleotides agree with TRBD1. The CDR3 covers 13 residues. Per the germline V gene, CDR1 is MNHEY and CDR2 is SMNVEV (reference sequence). V shed 6 bases and J 8 bases; nucleotides not matched to a gene: 6. For the CDR3, the DNA is TGTGCCAGCAGCAGGGGGTTCCGGGAAAAACTGTTTTTT. Residues: CASSRGFREKLFF. The entire variable domain, with the rest obtained from reference TRBV27 and TRBJ1-4, is as follows: EAQVTQNPRYLITVTGKKLTVTCSQNMNHEYMSWYRQDPGLGLRQIYYSMNVEVTDKGDVPEGYKVSRKEKRNFPLILESPSPNQTSLYFCASSRGFREKLFFGSGTQLSVL.

This clonotype was recorded a few times. The chain is built from TRBV18 and TRBJ2-7, with 9 nucleotides matching TRBD1. The CDR3 loop spans 15 amino acids. Germline V gene data show CDR1 as KGHSH and CDR2 as LQKENI. The ends lost 4 bases at V and 4 bases at J; junction bases unmatched: 8. CDR3 sequence reads: CASSLPGTGLYEQYF. The CDR3 DNA follows: TGTGCCAGCTCACTCCCCGGGACAGGGTTGTACGAGCAGTACTTC.

The V and J genes are TRBV20-1 and TRBJ2-1; no clear D gene. V shed 7 bases and J shed 3 bases, with 16 bases lying between them. CDR1 and CDR2 from the germline V gene are DFQATT and SNEGSKA (reference sequence). The CDR3 extends over 14 amino acids. This CDR3 is CSVSRTRDYNEQFF. For the CDR3, the DNA is TGCAGTGTAAGCCGGACGCGCGACTACAATGAGCAGTTCTTC.

This clonotype appeared a single time. Its ends do not fully match the called genes, so a read error is possible. The CDR3: CASSENRTPNCGYTF. CDR3 bases: TGTGCCAGCAGTGAAAATAGGACGCCAAACTGTGGCTACACCTTC. V usage is TRBV2 and J usage is TRBJ1-2; D remains unclear. Looked up from germline, CDR1 is SNHLY and CDR2 is FYNNEI. This CDR3 contains 15 residues.

V and J are TRBV6-1 and TRBJ2-2; 11 positions match TRBD1. The CDR3 runs 14 residues. The germline V gene has CDR1 MNHNS and CDR2 SASEGT. The V segment lost 5 bases and the J segment 6 bases; nucleotides outside the gene matches: 2. CDR3 sequence (DNA): TGTGCCAGCAGTAGGGGACAGGGGGCCGGGGAGCTGTTTTTT. Amino acids: CASSRGQGAGELFF.

In its sample, this clonotype was seen a few times. This rearrangement joins TRBV5-1 to TRBJ2-5; a possible D gene is TRBD2 (6 bases). V lost 7 bases and J 3 bases, leaving 13 bases between the germline ends. The CDR3 sequence is 13 residues long. Germline V lookup: CDR1 SGHRS, CDR2 YFSETQ. The CDR3 DNA follows: TGCGCCAGCCGTAGCGGCTCAAAAGAGACCCAGTACTTC. Its translation is CASRSGSKETQYF.

About this clonotype itself: The DNA is left out, because the CDR3 cannot be placed on it with certainty; the CDR3 is given as TCRdb lists it. The chain links TRBV11-1 to TRBJ2-2; the table names TRBD1, a call not compared with the DNA. The CDR3 contains 23 residues when both ends are counted. CDR1 and CDR2 (germline): SGHAT, FQDESV (reference sequence). CDR3 sequence reads: CRNRGCNGQFFGPGTSTTGELFF.

The chain joins TRBV9 to TRBJ2-7; TRBD2 aligns across 9 bases. Judging by the DNA end, TRBJ2-5 fits better; the J call may be wrong. The CDR3 runs 16 residues. CDR1 is SGDLS and CDR2 is YYNGEE in the germline V gene. CDR3 sequence (DNA): TGTGCCAGCAGCGTGGGTAGCGGGAGAGGCAAAGAGACCCAGTACTTC. Its protein product is CASSVGSGRGKETQYF.

This chain links TRBV5-1 with TRBJ2-3; maybe TRBD2 (5 bases). The V end was cut by 4 bases, the J end by 3 bases, with 15 bases between. This CDR3 region has 15 residues. CDR1 SGHRS and CDR2 YFSETQ come from the germline V gene. CDR3 nucleotides: TGCGCCAGCAGCCCCCGAGGGCCGGAAACAGATACGCAGTATTTT. Its protein is CASSPRGPETDTQYF.